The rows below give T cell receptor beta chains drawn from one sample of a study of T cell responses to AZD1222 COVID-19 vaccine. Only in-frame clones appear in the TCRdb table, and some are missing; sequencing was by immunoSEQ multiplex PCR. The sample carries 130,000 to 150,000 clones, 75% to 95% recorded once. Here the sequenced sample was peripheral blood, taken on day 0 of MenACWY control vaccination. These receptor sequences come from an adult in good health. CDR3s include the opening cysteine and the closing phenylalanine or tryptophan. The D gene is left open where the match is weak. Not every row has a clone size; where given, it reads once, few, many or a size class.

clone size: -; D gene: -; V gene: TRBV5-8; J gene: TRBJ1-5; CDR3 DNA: TGTGCCAGCAGCGTGACGGGGTTGGGCAATCAGCCCCAGCATTTT; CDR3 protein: CASSVTGLGNQPQHF
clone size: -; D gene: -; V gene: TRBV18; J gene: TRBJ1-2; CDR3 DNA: TGTGCCAGCTCACCAGGAGCCCCAGAGACCTATGGCTACACCTTC; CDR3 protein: CASSPGAPETYGYTF
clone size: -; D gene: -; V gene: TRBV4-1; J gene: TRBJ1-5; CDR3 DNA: TGCGCCAGCAGCCAAGACGGGGCGGCAGGGAGTCAGCCCCAGCATTTT; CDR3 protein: CASSQDGAAGSQPQHF
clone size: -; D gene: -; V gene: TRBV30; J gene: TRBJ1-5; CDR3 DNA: TGTGCCTGGAGTGTACAGGTGAATCAGCCCCAGCATTTT; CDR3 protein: CAWSVQVNQPQHF
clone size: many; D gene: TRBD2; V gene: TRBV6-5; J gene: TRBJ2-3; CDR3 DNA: TGTGCCAGCAGAAGCGGGAGAGACACAGATACGCAGTATTTT; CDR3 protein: CASRSGRDTDTQYF
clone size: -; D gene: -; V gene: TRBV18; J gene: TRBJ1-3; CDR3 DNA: TGTGCCAGCTCACCACCTGCCCGAGGATCTGGAAACACCATATATTTT; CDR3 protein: CASSPPARGSGNTIYF
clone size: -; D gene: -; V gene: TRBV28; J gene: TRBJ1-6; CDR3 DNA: TGTGCCAGCAGCAGGACGGCAGATAATTCACCCCTCCACTTT; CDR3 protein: CASSRTADNSPLHF
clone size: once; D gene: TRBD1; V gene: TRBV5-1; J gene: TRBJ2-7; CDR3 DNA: TGCGCCAGCAACAGGGGTGATCAACCGTTCGAGCAGTACTTC; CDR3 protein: CASNRGDQPFEQYF
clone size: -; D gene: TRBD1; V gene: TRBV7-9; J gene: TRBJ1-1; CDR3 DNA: TGTGCCAGCAGCCTCCCCACGACAGGGTGGGACACTGAAGCTTTCTTT; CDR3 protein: CASSLPTTGWDTEAFF
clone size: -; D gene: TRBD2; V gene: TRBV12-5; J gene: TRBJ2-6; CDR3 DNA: TGTGCTAGTGGGCCTCGGCCAGCGGGGAGCTCTGGGGCCAACGTCCTGACTTTC; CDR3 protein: CASGPRPAGSSGANVLTF
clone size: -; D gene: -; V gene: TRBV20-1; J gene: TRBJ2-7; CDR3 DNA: TGCAGCTACAGGGACTCCTACGAGCAGTACTTC; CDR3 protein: CSYRDSYEQYF
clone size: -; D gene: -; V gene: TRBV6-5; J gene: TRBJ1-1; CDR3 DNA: TGTGCCAGCAGCTTGATTGAGGGTGTGGCCACTGAAGCTTTCTTT; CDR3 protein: CASSLIEGVATEAFF
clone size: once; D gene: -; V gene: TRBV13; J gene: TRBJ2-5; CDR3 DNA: TGTGCCAGCAGCTTAGGACTAGACCAAGAGACCCAGTACTTC; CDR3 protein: CASSLGLDQETQYF
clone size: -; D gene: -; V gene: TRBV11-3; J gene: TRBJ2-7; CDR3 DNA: TGTGCCAGCAGCTTAAGTAGTGGTTTCGGTTACGAGCAGTACTTC; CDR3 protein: CASSLSSGFGYEQYF
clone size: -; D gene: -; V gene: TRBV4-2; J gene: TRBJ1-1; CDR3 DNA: TGTGCCAGCAGCCAAGATAGGAACACTGAAGCTTTCTTT; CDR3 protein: CASSQDRNTEAFF
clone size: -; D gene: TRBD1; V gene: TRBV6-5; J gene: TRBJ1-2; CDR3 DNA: TGTGCCAGCATCAGACAGGGCGGTGGCTACACCTTC; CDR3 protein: CASIRQGGGYTF
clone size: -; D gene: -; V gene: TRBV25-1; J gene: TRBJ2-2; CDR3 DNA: TGTGCCAGCATTGGGCACCTTTACACCGGGGAGCTGTTTTTT; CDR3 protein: CASIGHLYTGELFF
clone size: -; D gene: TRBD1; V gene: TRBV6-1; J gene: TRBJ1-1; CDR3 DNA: TGTGCCAGCAGTGAAAAGGGGCCAGGGGGTAACGAAGCTTTCTTT; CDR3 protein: CASSEKGPGGNEAFF
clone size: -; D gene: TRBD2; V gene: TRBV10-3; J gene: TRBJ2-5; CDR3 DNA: TGTGCCATCGGTCGGGGAGCGGGGACTCGAGAGACCCAGTACTTC; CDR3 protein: CAIGRGAGTRETQYF
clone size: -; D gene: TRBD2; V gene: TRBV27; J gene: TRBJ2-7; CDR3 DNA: TGTGCCAGCAGCCTATTCGGGACTAGAGCCTACGAGCAGTACTTC; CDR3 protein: CASSLFGTRAYEQYF
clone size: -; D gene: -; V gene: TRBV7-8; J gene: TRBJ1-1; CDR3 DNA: TGTGCCAGCAGCTTTGACCAACAGGGCCGGACTGAAGCTTTCTTT; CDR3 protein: CASSFDQQGRTEAFF
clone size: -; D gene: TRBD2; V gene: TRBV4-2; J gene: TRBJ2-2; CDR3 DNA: TGTGCCAGCAGCCAAGATTTCGAGCGGGGGAACACCGGGGAGCTGTTTTTT; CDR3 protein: CASSQDFERGNTGELFF
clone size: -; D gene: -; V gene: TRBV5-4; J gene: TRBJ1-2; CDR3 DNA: TGTGCCAGCAGCCCCCGGGCGGGGGACTTAAACTATGGCTACACCTTC; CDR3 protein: CASSPRAGDLNYGYTF
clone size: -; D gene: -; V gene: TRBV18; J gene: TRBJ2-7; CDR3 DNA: TGTGCCAGCTCAATCGGCAGTCTCGGCGGCGAGCAGTACTTC; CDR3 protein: CASSIGSLGGEQYF
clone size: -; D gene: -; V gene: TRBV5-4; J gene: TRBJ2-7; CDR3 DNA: TGTGCCAGCAGCTTCACCTTTGGGACATCCACCTACGAGCAGTACTTC; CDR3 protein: CASSFTFGTSTYEQYF
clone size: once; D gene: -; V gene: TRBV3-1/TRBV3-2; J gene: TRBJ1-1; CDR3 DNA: TGTGCCAGCAGCCAAGGGCAGCGAGAAGCTTTCTTT; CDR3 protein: CASSQGQREAFF
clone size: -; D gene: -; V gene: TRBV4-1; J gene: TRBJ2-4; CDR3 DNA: TGCGCCAGCAGCCAATCCGCGGGAATATATCCTCAGTACTTC; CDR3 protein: CASSQSAGIYPQYF
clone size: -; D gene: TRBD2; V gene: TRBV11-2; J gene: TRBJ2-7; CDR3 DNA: TGTGCCAGCAGCCGAGGTCGAGGGTCTAGCGGGAGGAGAAGTTACGAGCAGTACTTC; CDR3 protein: CASSRGRGSSGRRSYEQYF
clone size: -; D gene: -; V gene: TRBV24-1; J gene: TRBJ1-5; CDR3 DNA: TGTGCCACCAGTGATTCATCGGGGGCCCAGCATTTT; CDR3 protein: CATSDSSGAQHF
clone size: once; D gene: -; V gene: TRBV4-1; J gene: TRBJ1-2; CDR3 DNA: TGCGCCAGCAGCCAACCCGACTATGGCTACACCTTC; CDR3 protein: CASSQPDYGYTF